This T cell receptor beta chain originates from a study of patients and donors after allogeneic stem cell transplantation. Trimming removed 2 bases from V and 7 bases from J, with 11 bases in between. This CDR3 has 14 residues. From germline, CDR1 is SGHTA and CDR2 FQGNSA. TCRdb reprocessed the RT-PCR reads with MiXCR, giving one entry per CDR3 protein. The data contain approximately 98,000 distinct CDR3 sequences, approximately 40% of them singletons. Sequencing was performed on blood, either unsorted or a sorted T cell fraction (not recorded which). The receptor comes from a human donor who was either an allogeneic HSCT recipient or a stem cell or donor lymphocyte infusion donor (not recorded which). It is not recorded whose cells these are; they may come from a transplant donor. The chain has TRBV7-2 and TRBJ1-4; the D gene is possibly TRBD1 (5 bases). The CDR3 region is CASSLKGKSEKLFF. Here the CDR3 DNA reads TGTGCCAGCAGCTTAAAGGGGAAGAGTGAAAAACTGTTTTTT.